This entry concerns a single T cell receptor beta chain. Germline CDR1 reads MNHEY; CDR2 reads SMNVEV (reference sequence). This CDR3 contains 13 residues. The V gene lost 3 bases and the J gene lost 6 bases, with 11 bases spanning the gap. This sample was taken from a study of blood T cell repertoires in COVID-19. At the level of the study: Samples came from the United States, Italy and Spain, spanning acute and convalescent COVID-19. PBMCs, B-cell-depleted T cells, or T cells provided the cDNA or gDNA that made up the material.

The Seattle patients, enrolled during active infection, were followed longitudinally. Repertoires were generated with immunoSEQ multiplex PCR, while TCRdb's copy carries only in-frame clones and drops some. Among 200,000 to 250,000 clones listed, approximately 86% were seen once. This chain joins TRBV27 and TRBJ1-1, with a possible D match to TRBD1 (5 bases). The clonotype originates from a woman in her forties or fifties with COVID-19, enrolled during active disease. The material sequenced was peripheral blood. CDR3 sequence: CASSFQGGSEAFF. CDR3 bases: TGTGCCAGCAGTTTCCAGGGTGGGTCTGAAGCTTTCTTT.